What follows are 10 T cell receptor beta chains derived from one specimen sequenced in a study of vaccination and CD4 T cells after COVID-19 (dated by TCRdb to between 2020 and 2023). What the treatment or condition label conveys for this sample: roughly ten-day PBMC culture with coronavirus spike peptide pools or control peptides (ViraFEST assay). Receptor libraries were prepared by PCR. This sample was sequenced with an Illumina iSeq 100. DNA from cultured CD4+ T cells was subjected to TCR sequencing with the Oncomine TCR Beta short-read assay at the Johns Hopkins FTIC core. Using fastp trimming at Q25 and MiXCR clonotype assembly, TCRdb reanalyzed the public sequencing data and kept in-frame beta chains. Rows with one shared CDR3 protein collapse into an entry with the most common genes and DNA. For this sample there are approximately 10,000 distinct CDR3 sequences; approximately 70% appear just once. Roughly an eighth of the sample is in the top ten clones.

Which antigens these TCRs recognize remains unknown. The source material was CD4+ T cells from blood, cultured in vitro. These receptors all stem from a human donor who had recovered from COVID-19.

The V call is TRBV20-1, the J call TRBJ2-1; 7 positions agree with TRBD2. CDR1 and CDR2 from the germline V gene are DFQATT and SNEGSKA (reference sequence). This CDR3 has 14 amino acids. V lost 6 bases, J lost 8 bases, and 13 bases stayed unmatched. The CDR3 sequence: CSARRSLAVDEQFF. CDR3 coding DNA: TGCAGTGCCCGACGGTCGCTAGCGGTCGATGAGCAGTTCTTC.

The chain uses TRBV20-1 and TRBJ2-7; 7 nucleotides line up with TRBD2. The CDR3 covers 14 residues. Germline-derived CDR1 and CDR2 are DFQATT and SNEGSKA (reference sequence). Trimming removed 5 bases from V and 2 bases from J; junction bases left unmatched: 9. The CDR3 bases are TGCAGTGCTTACAAAGTCGGGAGGCCCTACGAGCAGTACTTC. Protein sequence: CSAYKVGRPYEQYF.

The V and J genes are TRBV6-2 or TRBV6-3 and TRBJ1-5; TRBD1 aligns across 9 bases. This CDR3 has 15 residues. Germline V gene sequence: CDR1 MNHEY, CDR2 SVGEGT. Trimming removed 6 bases from V and 3 bases from J; junction bases left unmatched: 6. CDR3: CASRLGTGFNQPQHF. CDR3 nucleotides: TGTGCCAGCAGGCTAGGGACAGGGTTCAATCAGCCCCAGCATTTT.

The gene calls are TRBV27 and TRBJ1-2, with TRBD1 matching over 8 bases. Per the germline V gene, CDR1 is MNHEY and CDR2 is SMNVEV (reference sequence). V lost 6 bases and J lost 8; bases outside the gene matches: 5. The CDR3 has 12 amino acids. CDR3 protein: CASRPTGAGYTF. DNA for the CDR3: TGTGCCAGCAGACCGACAGGGGCGGGCTACACCTTC.

V usage is TRBV11-2 and J usage is TRBJ2-7; D possibly uses TRBD1 or TRBD2 (5 bases each). The CDR3 spans 16 residues. The V gene lost 5 bases and the J gene lost 7 bases, with 24 bases spanning the gap. Germline assignment: CDR1 SGHAT and CDR2 FQNNGV. The chain's CDR3 is CASSPVGRIPGREQYF. The DNA of the CDR3 is TGTGCCAGCAGCCCAGTGGGTCGGATCCCGGGGCGGGAGCAGTACTTC.

This clonotype came up a few times. The chain has TRBV6-1 and TRBJ1-1; tentatively, D is TRBD1 (6 bases). Trimming left V 6 bases short and J 4 bases short, with 15 bases between. The CDR3 extends over 14 amino acids. Germline-derived CDR1 and CDR2 are MNHNS and SASEGT. The CDR3 DNA reads as TGTGCCAGCAGATCGGACAGAAGGGGCACTGAAGCTTTCTTT. It is translated as CASRSDRRGTEAFF.

The table lists this clonotype with a count of one. This sequence joins TRBV6-5 and TRBJ1-1; no definite D call. Germline V lookup: CDR1 MNHEY, CDR2 SVGAGI. The V end was cut by 2 bases, the J end by 0 bases, with 10 bases between. The CDR3 spans 15 residues. The CDR3 region has the DNA TGTGCCAGCAGTTACGCGGGGAGGATGAACACTGAAGCTTTCTTT. It specifies CASSYAGRMNTEAFF.

This chain uses TRBV7-2 with TRBJ2-5, with 11 bases fitting TRBD2. V lost 5 bases, J lost 4 bases, and 3 bases stayed unmatched. CDR3 length: 14 amino acids. Germline V lookup: CDR1 SGHTA, CDR2 FQGNSA. The DNA for the CDR3 is TGTGCCAGCAGCCCGACTAGCGGGATAGAGACCCAGTACTTC. This translates into CASSPTSGIETQYF. Together with reference TRBV7-2 and TRBJ2-5, the CDR3 gives the full variable domain: GAGVSQSPSNKVTEKGKDVELRCDPISGHTALYWYRQSLGQGLEFLIYFQGNSAPDKSGLPSDRFSAERTGGSVSTLTIQRTQQEDSAVYLCASSPTSGIETQYFGPGTRLLVL.

In its sample, this clonotype was seen once. The rearrangement links TRBV20-1 to TRBJ2-1; the D gene is possibly TRBD2 (5 bases). Per germline, CDR1 DFQATT and CDR2 SNEGSKA (reference sequence). This CDR3 is 13 amino acids long. Between the trimmed V and J ends, which lost 3 bases and 2 bases, there was a span of 8 bases. CDR3 nucleotides: TGCAGTGCTAGTACCGGGACCTACAATGAGCAGTTCTTC. Its protein is CSASTGTYNEQFF.

This clonotype was observed a few times. The chain employs TRBV28 and TRBJ1-5; 9 bases are a match to TRBD1. CDR3 length equals 17 residues. After removal of 4 bases from V and 4 bases from J, the junction contained 11 bases not matched to a gene. Germline V lookup: CDR1 MDHEN, CDR2 SYDVKM. CDR3 sequence: CASSSLGQGSWNQPQHF. In DNA form, the CDR3 reads TGTGCCAGCAGTTCACTGGGACAGGGATCTTGGAATCAGCCCCAGCATTTT. The whole variable domain, filled in from reference TRBV28 and TRBJ1-5, reads DVKVTQSSRYLVKRTGEKVFLECVQDMDHENMFWYRQDPGLGLRLIYFSYDVKMKEKGDIPEGYSVSREKKERFSLILESASTNQTSMYLCASSSLGQGSWNQPQHFGDGTRLSIL.